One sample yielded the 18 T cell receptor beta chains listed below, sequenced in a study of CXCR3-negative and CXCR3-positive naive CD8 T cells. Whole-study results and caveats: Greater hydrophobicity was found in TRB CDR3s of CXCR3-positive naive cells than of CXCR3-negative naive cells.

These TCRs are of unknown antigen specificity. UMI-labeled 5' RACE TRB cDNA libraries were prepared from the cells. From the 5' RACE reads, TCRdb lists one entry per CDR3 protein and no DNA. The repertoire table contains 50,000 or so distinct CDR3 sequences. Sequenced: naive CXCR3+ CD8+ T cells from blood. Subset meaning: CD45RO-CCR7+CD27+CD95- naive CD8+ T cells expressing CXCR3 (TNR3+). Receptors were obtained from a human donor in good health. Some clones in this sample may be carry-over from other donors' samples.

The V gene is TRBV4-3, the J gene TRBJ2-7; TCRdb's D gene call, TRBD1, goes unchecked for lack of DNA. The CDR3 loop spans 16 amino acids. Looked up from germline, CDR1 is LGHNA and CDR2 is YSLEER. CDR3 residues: CASSQDRGQGSSEQYF.

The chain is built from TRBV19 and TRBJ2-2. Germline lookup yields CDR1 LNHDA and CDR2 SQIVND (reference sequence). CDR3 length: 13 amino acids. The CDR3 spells CASEDGYTGELFF. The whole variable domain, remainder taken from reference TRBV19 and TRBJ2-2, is DGGITQSPKYLFRKEGQNVTLSCEQNLNHDAMYWYRQDPGQGLRLIYYSQIVNDFQKGDIAEGYSVSREKKESFPLTVTSAQKNPTAFYLCASEDGYTGELFFGEGSRLTVL.

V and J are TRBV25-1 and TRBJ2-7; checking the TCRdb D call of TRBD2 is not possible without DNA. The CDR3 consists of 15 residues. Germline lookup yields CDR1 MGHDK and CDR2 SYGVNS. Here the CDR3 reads CASSAPPGLVGEQYF.

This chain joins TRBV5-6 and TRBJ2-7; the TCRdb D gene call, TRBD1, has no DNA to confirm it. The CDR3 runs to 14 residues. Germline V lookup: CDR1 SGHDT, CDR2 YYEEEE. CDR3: CASSLTGRPYEQYF.

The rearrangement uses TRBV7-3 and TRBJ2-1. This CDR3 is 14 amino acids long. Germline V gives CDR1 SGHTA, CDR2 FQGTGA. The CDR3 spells CASSFSLVSSEQFF. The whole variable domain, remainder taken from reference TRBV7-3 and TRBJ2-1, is GAGVSQTPSNKVTEKGKYVELRCDPISGHTALYWYRQSLGQGPEFLIYFQGTGAADDSGLPNDRFFAVRPEGSVSTLKIQRTERGDSAVYLCASSFSLVSSEQFFGPGTRLTVL.

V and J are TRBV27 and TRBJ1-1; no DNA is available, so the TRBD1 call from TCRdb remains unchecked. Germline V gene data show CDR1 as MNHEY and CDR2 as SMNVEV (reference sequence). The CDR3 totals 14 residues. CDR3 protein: CASSLWAGNTEAFF.

CDR3 loop: CASSLPLSEGLAGVEQYF. The chain carries TRBV7-9 and TRBJ2-7; TCRdb's D call, TRBD2, is unchecked because there is no DNA. CDR3 length: 18 amino acids. Germline loops: CDR1 SEHNR, CDR2 FQNEAQ (reference sequence).

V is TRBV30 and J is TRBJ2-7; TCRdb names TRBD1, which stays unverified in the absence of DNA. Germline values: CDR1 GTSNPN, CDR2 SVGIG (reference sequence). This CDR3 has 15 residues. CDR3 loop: CAWALDRVFSYEQYF.

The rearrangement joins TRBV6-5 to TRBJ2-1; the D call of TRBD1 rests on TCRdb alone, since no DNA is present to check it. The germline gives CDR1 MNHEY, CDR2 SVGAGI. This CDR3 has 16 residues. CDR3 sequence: CASSLPGTGVGHEQFF.

The CDR3 region is CASTQGYMNTEAFF. V is TRBV9 and J is TRBJ1-1. The germline V gene has CDR1 SGDLS and CDR2 YYNGEE. The CDR3 sequence is 14 residues long.

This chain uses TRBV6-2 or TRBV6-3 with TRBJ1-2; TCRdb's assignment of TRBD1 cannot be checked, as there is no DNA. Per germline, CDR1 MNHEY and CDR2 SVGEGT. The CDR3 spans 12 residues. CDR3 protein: CASSYGGYGYTF.

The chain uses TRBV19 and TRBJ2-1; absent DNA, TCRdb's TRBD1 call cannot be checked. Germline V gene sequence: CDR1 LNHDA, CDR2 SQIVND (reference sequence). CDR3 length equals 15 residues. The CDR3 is CASTWGGSSYNEQFF.

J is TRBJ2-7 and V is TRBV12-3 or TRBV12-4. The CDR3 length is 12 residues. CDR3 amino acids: CASSSNSYEQYF.

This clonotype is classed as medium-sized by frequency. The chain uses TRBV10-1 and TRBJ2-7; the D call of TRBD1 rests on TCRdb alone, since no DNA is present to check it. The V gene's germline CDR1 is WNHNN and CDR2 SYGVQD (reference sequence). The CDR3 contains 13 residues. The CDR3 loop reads CASNFRGTYEQYF.

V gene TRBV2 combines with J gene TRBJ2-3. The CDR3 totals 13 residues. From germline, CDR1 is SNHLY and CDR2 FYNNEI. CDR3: CAGRMTSADTQYF.

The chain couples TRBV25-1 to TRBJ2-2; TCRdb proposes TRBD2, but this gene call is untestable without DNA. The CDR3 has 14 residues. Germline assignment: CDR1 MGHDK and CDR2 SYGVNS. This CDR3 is CASSEFLLDGELFF.

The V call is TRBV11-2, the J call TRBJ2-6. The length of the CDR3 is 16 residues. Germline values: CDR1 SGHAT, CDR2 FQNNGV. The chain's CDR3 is CASSLEYGSGANVLTF.

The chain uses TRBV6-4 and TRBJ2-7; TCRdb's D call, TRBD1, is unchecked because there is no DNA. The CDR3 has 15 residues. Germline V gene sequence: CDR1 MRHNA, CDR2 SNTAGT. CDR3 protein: CASSVPGTGFHEQYF.